This is a list of T cell receptor beta chains from one sample in a study of identifying expanded T cells in peripheral blood. Assay: immunoSEQ multiplex PCR; the TCRdb copy retains only in-frame clones and omits some. The data contain 100,000 or so clones, around 85% of them singletons. The sample was blood. The receptor set was obtained from a person between 18 and 75 years old in good health. The CDR3 runs from the conserved cysteine through the conserved F or W. The D gene is left open where the match is weak.

>.|TRBJ2-3|TRBV30
TGTGCCTGGAGCGATACAGATACGCAGTATTTT
CAWSDTDTQYF
>TRBD1|TRBJ1-1|TRBV6-6
TGTGCCAGCAACCGACAGGGGAAAAGGACTGAAGCTTTCTTT
CASNRQGKRTEAFF
>.|TRBJ2-7|TRBV19
TGTGCCAGTAGTCACCGGGACATCGCCTACGAGCAGTACTTC
CASSHRDIAYEQYF
>.|TRBJ1-4|TRBV6-5
TGTGCCAGCAGTCCCCCTTGGGGGGGTAGTGAAAAACTGTTTTTT
CASSPPWGGSEKLFF
>.|TRBJ1-2|TRBV30
TGTGCCTGGGCATTGGGGGGAGGTGGCTACACCTTC
CAWALGGGGYTF
>.|TRBJ1-2|TRBV6-6
TGTGCCAGCAGTTCGGATCCCTATGGCTACACCTTC
CASSSDPYGYTF
>.|TRBJ2-1|TRBV4-1
TGCGCCAGCAGCCAATATCATCGGGAGAGCTCCTACAATGAGCAGTTCTTC
CASSQYHRESSYNEQFF
>.|TRBJ2-7|TRBV5-8
TGTGCCAGCAGCTTGGGGGGGTTCGGACAGCCCTCCTACGAGCAGTACTTC
CASSLGGFGQPSYEQYF
>TRBD2|TRBJ2-3|TRBV6-1
TGTGCCAGCAGTGAAGGGCTAGCGGCTAGCACAGATACGCAGTATTTT
CASSEGLAASTDTQYF
>.|TRBJ2-5|TRBV11-1
TGTGCCAGCAGCCCTACCCCAGTATTCCAAGAGACCCAGTACTTC
CASSPTPVFQETQYF
>.|TRBJ1-5|TRBV18
TGTGCCAGCTCAACTAAGCCATTCCCTCAGCCCCAGCATTTT
CASSTKPFPQPQHF
>.|TRBJ2-4|TRBV7-9
TGTGCCAGCAGCTTTGCAGAGCAAAGGGACATTCAGTACTTC
CASSFAEQRDIQYF
>TRBD2|TRBJ2-1|TRBV19
TGTGCCAGTAGTATTTGGGCTAGCGGGGGGGCCGATGAGCAGTTCTTC
CASSIWASGGADEQFF
>TRBD1|TRBJ2-7|TRBV18
TGTGCCAGCTCACAACAGGGGCCCGAGCAGTACTTC
CASSQQGPEQYF
>.|TRBJ1-2|TRBV2
TGTGCCAGCAGGACACTCCGTGGCTACACCTTC
CASRTLRGYTF
>TRBD2|TRBJ2-1|TRBV11-2
TGTGCCAGCAGCTCACCCGGCGGGGGGGGAGACAATGAGCAGTTCTTC
CASSSPGGGGDNEQFF
>.|TRBJ1-2|TRBV6-5
TGTGCCAGCAGTTACGTCGGGGTGTTCGGTGGCTACACCTTC
CASSYVGVFGGYTF